A single sample gave rise to the 19 T cell receptor beta chains below, sequenced in a study of beta chain features in type 1 diabetes. Their antigens remain unidentified. General observations from the study: A moderate, significant TCRB CDR3 shortening appeared in type 1 diabetes across four CD4+ subsets.

Isolated RNA was reverse transcribed in full, so expressed TCRB transcripts were sequenced. TCRdb's copy holds only in-frame clones and misses some; the assay was immunoSEQ multiplex PCR. The sample lists 300,000 to 450,000 clones, approximately 12% occurring once. The sample comprised naive CD4+ T cells from blood. These receptors were collected from a woman in her late teens or twenties with type 1 diabetes.

This CDR3 reads CASRGQVADTQYF. The CDR3 bases are TGTGCCAGCAGAGGCCAGGTGGCGGATACGCAGTATTTT. The genes are TRBV7-2 and TRBJ2-3; D remains unclear. This CDR3 has 13 amino acids. CDR1 and CDR2 from the germline V gene are SGHTA and FQGNSA. Trimming left V 6 bases short and J 6 bases short, with 13 bases between.

This clone was seen more than once but under ten times. The J gene is TRBJ2-7, the V gene TRBV18; D is unresolved. In germline, CDR1 is KGHSH, CDR2 LQKENI. The V gene lost 4 bases and the J gene lost 5 bases, with 15 bases spanning the gap. The CDR3 is made up of 14 amino acids. The CDR3 coding sequence is TGTGCCAGCTCACTCCGCGTAGCTATGGACGAGCAGTACTTC. It specifies CASSLRVAMDEQYF.

This clone was seen a few times. The chain couples TRBV28 to TRBJ1-5; no clear D. Trimming shortened V by 1 base and J by 2 bases, and 15 bases separated the two germline ends. The V gene's germline CDR1 is MDHEN and CDR2 SYDVKM. The CDR3 sequence is 17 residues long. The CDR3 DNA follows: TGTGCCAGCAGTTTATTGTCGGCAGATGCGGGCAATCAGCCCCAGCATTTT. Amino acid sequence: CASSLLSADAGNQPQHF.

This clone was counted only a few times. The chain carries TRBV14 and TRBJ1-2; 7 bases map to TRBD1. The trim removed 4 bases at V and 0 bases at J, leaving 2 bases unmatched. Per the germline V gene, CDR1 is SGHDN and CDR2 is FVKESK. The CDR3 is made up of 14 amino acids. The CDR3, as DNA: TGTGCCAGCAGCCGACAGGGTCCTAACTATGGCTACACCTTC. This translates into CASSRQGPNYGYTF.

This clone was seen a few times. This rearrangement joins TRBV2 to TRBJ1-2; 12 bases are a match to TRBD1. The germline V gene has CDR1 SNHLY and CDR2 FYNNEI. Trimming took 6 bases from V and 7 from J; bases not matched to a gene: 3. The CDR3 runs 13 residues. Written as DNA, the CDR3 is TGTGCCAGCAGGGGGGACAGGGGGCCTGGCTACACCTTC. Protein product: CASRGDRGPGYTF.

This rearrangement joins TRBV9 to TRBJ2-5; the match to TRBD2 covers 12 bases. After removal of 0 bases from V and 5 bases from J, the junction contained 8 bases not matched to a gene. Germline V gene lookup returns CDR1 SGDLS and CDR2 YYNGEE. This CDR3 is 17 amino acids long. This chain's CDR3 is CASSVGLAGGRGETQYF. For the CDR3, the DNA is TGTGCCAGCAGCGTAGGGCTAGCGGGAGGGCGGGGGGAGACCCAGTACTTC.

The genes are TRBV15 and TRBJ2-4, with D possibly matching TRBD2 (5 bases). Trimming took off 4 bases at V and 1 base at J, with 14 bases between the two ends. This CDR3 is 16 amino acids long. Germline assignment: CDR1 LNHNV and CDR2 YYDKDF (reference sequence). DNA of the CDR3: TGTGCCACCAGCAAAGGGAGTTTGGGCGCCAAAAACATTCAGTACTTC. Its protein product is CATSKGSLGAKNIQYF. Combining the CDR3 with reference TRBV15 and TRBJ2-4 gives the whole variable domain DAMVIQNPRYQVTQFGKPVTLSCSQTLNHNVMYWYQQKSSQAPKLLFHYYDKDFNNEADTPDNFQSRRPNTSFCFLDIRSPGLGDTAMYLCATSKGSLGAKNIQYFGAGTRLSVL.

V gene TRBV4-1 combines with J gene TRBJ2-1, with 14 bases fitting TRBD2. Trimming cost V 2 bases and J 14 bases; bases outside gene matches: 8. CDR1 is MGHRA and CDR2 is YSYEKL in the germline V gene. This CDR3 spans 15 amino acids. The CDR3 here is CASSQLTSGRAKKFF. The CDR3 DNA sequence: TGCGCCAGCAGCCAACTGACTAGCGGGAGGGCCAAGAAGTTCTTC.

This clone has just a few counts. The V gene is TRBV6-6, the J gene TRBJ2-7; perhaps TRBD2 as D (6 bases). The CDR3 runs to 14 residues. V dropped 5 bases and J dropped 1 base, with 12 bases sitting between them. Germline values: CDR1 MNHNY, CDR2 SVGAGI (reference sequence). The CDR3 DNA follows: TGTGCCAGCAGTCTCGCAGGGAGGTCCTACGAGCAGTACTTC. This codes for CASSLAGRSYEQYF.

This clone was seen a handful of times. V and J are TRBV30 and TRBJ2-7, with 8 bases matching TRBD2. With V trimmed by 0 bases and J by 7 bases, 8 bases remained unmatched. Germline V gene data show CDR1 as GTSNPN and CDR2 as SVGIG (reference sequence). The length of the CDR3 is 14 residues. In DNA form, the CDR3 reads TGTGCCTGGAGTGTTGGCTCTAGCGGGTTAGAGCAGTACTTC. It is translated as CAWSVGSSGLEQYF.

In this sample, this clone turned up a few times. The chain carries TRBV7-6 and TRBJ2-5; possibly TRBD2 for D (5 bases). V was shortened by 4 bases and J by 4 bases, with 22 bases between the two germline ends. Germline V gene lookup returns CDR1 SGHVS and CDR2 FNYEAQ. The CDR3 covers 17 residues. The CDR3 is CASSSLGWEKDGETQYF. Here the CDR3 DNA reads TGTGCCAGCAGCTCCCTTGGGTGGGAGAAGGACGGAGAGACCCAGTACTTC.

V usage is TRBV2 and J usage is TRBJ1-2; D is uncertain. The CDR3 is 13 residues long. Germline V gene data show CDR1 as SNHLY and CDR2 as FYNNEI. V was trimmed by 3 bases and J by 5 bases, leaving 10 bases between them. The CDR3 coding sequence is TGTGCCAGCAGTGATGGGTGGACTTATGGCTACACCTTC. Translated: CASSDGWTYGYTF.

This clone was picked up a small number of times. The chain is built from TRBV5-1 and TRBJ2-3; 7 nucleotides agree with TRBD2. From germline, CDR1 is SGHRS and CDR2 YFSETQ. The V gene end was trimmed by 7 bases and the J gene end by 4 bases; junction bases not matched to a gene: 15. The CDR3 is 16 residues long. Written as DNA, the CDR3 is TGCGCCAGCCATCCCGGGACTACATCTATCCCAGATACGCAGTATTTT. This sequence encodes CASHPGTTSIPDTQYF. Full variable domain (missing parts from reference TRBV5-1 and TRBJ2-3): KAGVTQTPRYLIKTRGQQVTLSCSPISGHRSVSWYQQTPGQGLQFLFEYFSETQRNKGNFPGRFSGRQFSNSRSEMNVSTLELGDSALYLCASHPGTTSIPDTQYFGPGTRLTVL.

The sample holds a few counts of this clone. The chain has TRBV9 and TRBJ2-6; a weak D match, TRBD2 (5 bases). Trimming took off 1 base at V and 0 bases at J, with 11 bases between the two ends. The CDR3 spans 17 residues. The germline V gene encodes CDR1 SGDLS and CDR2 YYNGEE. The CDR3 loop is CASSVIVGSSGANVLTF. The CDR3 nucleotides are TGTGCCAGCAGCGTAATTGTTGGGAGCTCTGGGGCCAACGTCCTGACTTTC. The full variable domain, rest sourced from reference TRBV9 and TRBJ2-6, is DSGVTQTPKHLITATGQRVTLRCSPRSGDLSVYWYQQSLDQGLQFLIQYYNGEERAKGNILERFSAQQFPDLHSELNLSSLELGDSALYFCASSVIVGSSGANVLTFGAGSRLTVL.

This clone appeared a few times. V usage is TRBV4-3 and J usage is TRBJ2-6, with D possibly TRBD1 on 5 matching bases. The CDR3 covers 14 residues. CDR1 is LGHNA and CDR2 is YSLEER in the germline V gene. V gave up 8 bases and J gave up 3 bases, with 11 bases separating them. This chain's CDR3 is CASGLQGGANVLTF. The CDR3 nucleotides read TGCGCCAGCGGCCTCCAGGGTGGGGCCAACGTCCTGACTTTC.

This clone was recorded a few times. The V and J genes are TRBV10-3 and TRBJ2-5; 12 nucleotides match TRBD1. The length of the CDR3 is 15 residues. J lost 3 bases, V lost 7 bases, and 6 bases had no gene match. Germline CDR1 reads ENHRY; CDR2 reads SYGVKD. CDR3 bases: TGTGCCATCAACCCGGGACAGGGGGCCGAAGAGACCCAGTACTTC. It is translated as CAINPGQGAEETQYF.

The sample holds a few counts of this clone. V gene TRBV6-5 combines with J gene TRBJ2-3; TRBD2 might be the D (5 bases). Germline V lookup: CDR1 MNHEY, CDR2 SVGAGI. Deletions cut 6 bases from V and 6 bases from J, with 19 bases between. The CDR3 loop spans 15 amino acids. Here the CDR3 reads CASRPDGLTRDTQYF. As DNA, the CDR3 is TGTGCCAGCAGGCCCGACGGACTCACGCGTGATACGCAGTATTTT.

DNA for the CDR3: TGTGCCAGCAGCTTATACCCTCGACAGGGGAGCTCCTACGAGCAGTACTTC. It is translated as CASSLYPRQGSSYEQYF. The J gene is TRBJ2-7, the V gene TRBV7-8; 8 bases are a match to TRBD1. CDR1 SGHVS and CDR2 FQNEAQ come from the germline V gene. Losses at the gene ends were 2 bases for V and 0 bases for J; bases not matched to a gene: 9. This CDR3 spans 17 amino acids.

V gene TRBV18 combines with J gene TRBJ1-5, with 7 bases identical to TRBD1. The CDR3 is made up of 13 amino acids. Germline V gene data show CDR1 as KGHSH and CDR2 as LQKENI. V dropped 3 bases and J dropped 7; count of bases not matched to a gene: 3. This chain's CDR3 is CASSPTGLQPQHF. The CDR3 coding sequence is TGTGCCAGCTCACCGACAGGGTTGCAGCCCCAGCATTTT.